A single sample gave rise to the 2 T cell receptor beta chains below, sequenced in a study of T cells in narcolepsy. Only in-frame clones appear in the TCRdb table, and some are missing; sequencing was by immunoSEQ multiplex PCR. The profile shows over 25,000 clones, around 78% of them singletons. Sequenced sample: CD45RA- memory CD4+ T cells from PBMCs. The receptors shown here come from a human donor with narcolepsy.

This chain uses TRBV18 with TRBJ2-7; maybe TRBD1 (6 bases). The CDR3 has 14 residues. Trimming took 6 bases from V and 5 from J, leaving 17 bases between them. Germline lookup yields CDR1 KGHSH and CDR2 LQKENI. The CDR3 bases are TGTGCCAGCTCGCCAGAACAGGGCGTAAACGAGCAGTACTTC. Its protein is CASSPEQGVNEQYF.

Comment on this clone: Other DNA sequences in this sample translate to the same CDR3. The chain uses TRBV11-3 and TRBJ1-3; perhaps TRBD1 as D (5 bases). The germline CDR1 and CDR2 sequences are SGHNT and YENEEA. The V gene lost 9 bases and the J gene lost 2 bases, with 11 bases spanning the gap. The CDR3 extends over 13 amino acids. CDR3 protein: CASRGDTGNTIYF. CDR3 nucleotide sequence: TGTGCCAGTCGGGGGGATACTGGAAACACCATATATTTT.